These 5 T cell receptor beta chains were sequenced from one sample in a study of T cells in Graves' hyperthyroidism and ophthalmopathy. Template material for amplifying TCR beta CDR3 regions consisted of RNA transcripts. Initially, a first-round RT-PCR of the TCR CDR3 employed the HTBI primer set. TCRdb re-called the multiplex PCR reads through MiXCR, storing one row per CDR3 protein. The sample includes around 620,000 distinct CDR3 sequences, about half of them seen just once. The source material was peripheral blood or thyroid tissue (not recorded which). These receptors all stem from an adult woman with Graves' disease, either hyperthyroidism or ophthalmopathy (not recorded which).

This clonotype has only one observation. V usage is TRBV5-6 and J usage is TRBJ2-7; 7 bases fit TRBD2. Trimming removed 4 bases from V and 3 bases from J; junction bases left unmatched: 19. Looked up from germline, CDR1 is SGHDT and CDR2 is YYEEEE. The CDR3 is 18 residues long. For the CDR3, the DNA is TGTGCCAGCAGCGACGGCGGGAGACGACGCGACCAAGACTACGAGCAGTACTTC. Protein product: CASSDGGRRRDQDYEQYF.

This clonotype has ten or more counts. The V call is TRBV27, the J call TRBJ2-7; no definite D call. V gave up 0 bases and J gave up 6 bases, with 12 bases separating them. The CDR3 runs to 14 residues. The germline CDR1 and CDR2 sequences are MNHEY and SMNVEV (reference sequence). DNA of the CDR3: TGTGCCAGCAGTTTATCGCTAGGATTGGGCGAGCAGTACTTC. Its translation is CASSLSLGLGEQYF.

This clonotype has at least ten counts. This chain uses TRBV6-1 with TRBJ2-5; the D gene is possibly TRBD1 (7 bases). The V gene lost 1 base and the J gene lost 4 bases, with 10 bases spanning the gap. Germline CDR1 reads MNHNS; CDR2 reads SASEGT. The CDR3 has 14 amino acids. CDR3 nucleotides: TGTGCCAGCAGTGAAGGTCAGGGGGGAGAGACCCAGTACTTC. It yields the protein CASSEGQGGETQYF.

This clonotype was seen more than once but under ten times. The chain combines TRBV10-3 with TRBJ1-1; 9 bases map to TRBD1. This CDR3 contains 16 residues. Trimming at V came to 10 bases and at J to 4 bases, leaving 16 bases not matched to a gene. The germline V gene encodes CDR1 ENHRY and CDR2 SYGVKD. CDR3: CATKDRGNFQTTEAFF. The CDR3, as DNA: TGTGCCACCAAGGACAGGGGAAATTTTCAGACCACTGAAGCTTTCTTT.

The rearrangement joins TRBV20-1 to TRBJ1-5; 7 bases match TRBD1. V lost 4 bases and J lost 1; bases outside the gene matches: 7. CDR3 size: 15 residues. From germline, CDR1 is DFQATT and CDR2 SNEGSKA (reference sequence). The CDR3 sequence: CSATYTGQSNQPQHF. CDR3 coding DNA: TGCAGTGCTACGTATACGGGACAGAGCAATCAGCCCCAGCATTTT.